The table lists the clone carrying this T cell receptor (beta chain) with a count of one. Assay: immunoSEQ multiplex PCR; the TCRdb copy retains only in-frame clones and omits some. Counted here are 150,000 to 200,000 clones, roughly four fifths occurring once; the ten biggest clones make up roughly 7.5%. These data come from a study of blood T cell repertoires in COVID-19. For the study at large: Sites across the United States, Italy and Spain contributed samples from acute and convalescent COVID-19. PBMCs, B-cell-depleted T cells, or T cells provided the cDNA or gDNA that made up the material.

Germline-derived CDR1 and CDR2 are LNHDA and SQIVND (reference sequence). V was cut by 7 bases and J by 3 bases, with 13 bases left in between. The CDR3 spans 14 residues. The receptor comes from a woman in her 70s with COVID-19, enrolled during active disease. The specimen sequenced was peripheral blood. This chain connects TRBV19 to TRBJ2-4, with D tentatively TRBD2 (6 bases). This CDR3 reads CASNLGGNKNIQYF. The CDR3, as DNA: TGTGCCAGTAACCTCGGGGGAAACAAAAACATTCAGTACTTC.